The clone carrying this T cell receptor beta chain was observed a few times. The antigen is not known. The data originate from a study of T-cell memory formation after mild COVID-19. Study summary: There were largely donor-specific TCR clusters. General study findings and limits: SARS-CoV-2 specificity of second-wave clones peaking day 37 was unconfirmed. The main location of contracting CD4+ clones was CM and EM, and that of contracting CD8+ clones was EMRA.

TCRdb re-derived calls from the 5' RACE reads in MiXCR, one entry per CDR3 protein. The repertoire has 450,000 to 650,000 distinct CDR3 sequences, just over 20% of them found once; the top ten carry approximately 12%. This CDR3 is built from 16 residues. With 3 bases removed from V and 0 bases from J, the gap between germline ends came to 13 bases. The germline V gene has CDR1 SGHAT and CDR2 FQNNGV. This rearrangement joins TRBV11-2 to TRBJ2-3, with D tentatively TRBD2 (7 bases). Sequencing was carried out using PBMCs or a T cell subset sorted from them (not recorded which). The TCR sequence derives from an adult woman who had mild COVID-19 (a few samples of this study predate the infection). Cell type and time point are not known. The CDR3 region is CASSFRAGASTDTQYF. The CDR3 nucleotides read TGTGCCAGCAGCTTTAGGGCGGGGGCCAGCACAGATACGCAGTATTTT. The entire variable domain, with the rest obtained from reference TRBV11-2 and TRBJ2-3, is as follows: EAGVAQSPRYKIIEKRQSVAFWCNPISGHATLYWYQQILGQGPKLLIQFQNNGVVDDSQLPKDRFSAERLKGVDSTLKIQPAKLEDSAVYLCASSFRAGASTDTQYFGPGTRLTVL.